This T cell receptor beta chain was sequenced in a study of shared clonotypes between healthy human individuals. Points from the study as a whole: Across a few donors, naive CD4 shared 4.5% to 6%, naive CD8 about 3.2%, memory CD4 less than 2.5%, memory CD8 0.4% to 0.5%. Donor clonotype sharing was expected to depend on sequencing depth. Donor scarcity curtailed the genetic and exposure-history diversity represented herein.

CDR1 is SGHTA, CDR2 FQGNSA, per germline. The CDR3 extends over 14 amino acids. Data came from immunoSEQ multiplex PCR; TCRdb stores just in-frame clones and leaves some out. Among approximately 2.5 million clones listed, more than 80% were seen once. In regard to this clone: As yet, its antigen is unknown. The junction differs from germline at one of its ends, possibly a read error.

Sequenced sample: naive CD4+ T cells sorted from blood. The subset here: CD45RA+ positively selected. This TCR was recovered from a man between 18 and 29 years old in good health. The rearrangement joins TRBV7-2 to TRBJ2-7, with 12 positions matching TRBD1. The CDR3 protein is CASSSKTGTGGANF. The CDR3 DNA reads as TGTGCCAGCAGCTCAAAGACCGGGACAGGGGGCGCGAACTTC.